Below, 21 T cell receptor beta chains from the same sample are listed, as sequenced in a study of CD8+CD57+ T cells in acquired aplastic anemia. Investigators profiled TCR beta VDJ and CDR3 from genomic DNA template. TCRdb itself ran the reads through MiXCR, one entry per CDR3 protein. Here the sample spans 150,000 to 170,000 distinct CDR3 sequences, just over 50% being singletons. Patients who underwent sequencing had shown CD8+CD57+ cell expansion by flow cytometry. The sequenced sample consisted of sorted CD4+, CD8+, or CD8+CD57+ T cells (not recorded which) from PBMCs. These receptors came from a human donor with aplastic anemia.

This clonotype was counted many times. The chain links TRBV5-6 to TRBJ2-1; tentative D call: TRBD2 (6 bases). This CDR3 spans 15 amino acids. The V and J ends lost 4 bases and 9 bases respectively, with 20 bases between them. Per the germline V gene, CDR1 is SGHDT and CDR2 is YYEEEE. The CDR3 nucleotides are TGTGCCAGCAGCCACCCCGGTGGCGGGGTGGGTGAGCAGTTCTTC. Its translation: CASSHPGGGVGEQFF.

The V and J genes are TRBV20-1 and TRBJ2-1, with D possibly being TRBD1 (5 bases). Germline V gene lookup returns CDR1 DFQATT and CDR2 SNEGSKA (reference sequence). CDR3 length: 18 amino acids. Trimming cost V 0 bases and J 1 base, with 19 bases left between them. The DNA of the CDR3 is TGCAGTGCTAGAGAGTTGGGGATCGACAGCAAATCCTACAATGAGCAGTTCTTC. Protein product: CSARELGIDSKSYNEQFF.

The rearrangement links TRBV29-1 to TRBJ2-3; D is uncertain. The ends were cut back, 3 bases at V and 5 bases at J, with 6 bases in the middle. This CDR3 is 11 amino acids long. Per germline, CDR1 SQVTM and CDR2 ANQGSEA. In nucleotides, the CDR3 is TGCAGCGTTGAGTGGGTAGATACGCAGTATTTT. Translating it yields CSVEWVDTQYF.

Ten or more counts support this clonotype. The chain is built from TRBV7-6 and TRBJ2-3; 7 nucleotides line up with TRBD2. This CDR3 spans 16 amino acids. V was clipped by 5 bases and J by 3 bases; unmatched bases: 11. Germline CDR1 reads SGHVS; CDR2 reads FNYEAQ. In DNA, the CDR3 is TGTGCCAGCAGCCCCAACCCCTGGGGGGGTACAGATACGCAGTATTTT. Protein product: CASSPNPWGGTDTQYF.

V is TRBV2 and J is TRBJ1-1; D uncertain. Trimming shortened V by 3 bases and J by 3 bases, and 14 bases separated the two germline ends. CDR1 SNHLY and CDR2 FYNNEI come from the germline V gene. There are 15 residues in the CDR3. The CDR3 protein is CASSDPGPQDTEAFF. In nucleotides, the CDR3 is TGTGCCAGCAGTGATCCTGGACCGCAGGACACTGAAGCTTTCTTT.

Turning to this clonotype: Given a much more abundant clone one base away, this may be a read error. The rearrangement links TRBV2 to TRBJ1-6; the D is unclear. The V gene's germline CDR1 is SNHLY and CDR2 FYNNEI. CDR3 length equals 19 residues. CDR3 loop: CTSSERRGRTSSYNSPLHF. CDR3 DNA sequence: TGTACCAGCAGTGAAAGGAGAGGCAGAACTAGCTCCTATAATTCACCCCTCCACTTT. Combining the CDR3 with reference TRBV2 and TRBJ1-6 gives the whole variable domain EPEVTQTPSHQVTQMGQEVILRCVPISNHLYFYWYRQILGQKVEFLVSFYNNEISEKSEIFDDQFSVERPDGSNFTLKIRSTKLEDSAMYFCTSSERRGRTSSYNSPLHFGNGTRLTVT.

In its sample, this clonotype was seen once. Germline is not matched at one junction end, which may reflect a read error. The genes are TRBV7-9 and TRBJ2-2, with 9 nucleotides matching TRBD1. The CDR3 covers 15 residues. CDR1 and CDR2 (germline): SEHNR, FQNEAQ (reference sequence). In DNA, the CDR3 is TGTGCCAGCAGCTTAACAGGGGGCAGCACCGGGGAGCTGTTCTTT. Residues: CASSLTGGSTGELFF.

V is TRBV7-9 and J is TRBJ2-5, with TRBD2 identical over 8 bases. The CDR3 has 16 amino acids. CDR1 is SEHNR, CDR2 FQNEAQ, per germline (reference sequence). V shed 4 bases and J 1 base; nucleotides not matched to a gene: 8. CDR3 region: CASSYSGGQPQETQYF. The DNA of the CDR3 is TGTGCCAGCAGCTATTCGGGGGGGCAGCCCCAAGAGACCCAGTACTTC. Full variable domain (rest looked up from reference TRBV7-9 and TRBJ2-5): DTGVSQNPRHKITKRGQNVTFRCDPISEHNRLYWYRQTLGQGPEFLTYFQNEAQLEKSRLLSDRFSAERPKGSFSTLEIQRTEQGDSAMYLCASSYSGGQPQETQYFGPGTRLLVL.

This clonotype was seen only a few times. This sequence joins TRBV7-9 and TRBJ2-5, with D unresolved. This CDR3 is built from 8 residues. Germline V gene sequence: CDR1 SEHNR, CDR2 FQNEAQ (reference sequence). Trimming pared 10 bases from V and 4 bases from J, leaving 1 base between. The CDR3 protein is CATETQYF. CDR3 nucleotide sequence: TGTGCCACAGAGACCCAGTACTTC.

The chain recombines TRBV11-2 with TRBJ1-2, with 10 bases aligning to TRBD1. The CDR3 extends over 19 amino acids. V was clipped by 1 base and J by 4 bases; unmatched bases: 15. The germline V gene encodes CDR1 SGHAT and CDR2 FQNNGV. CDR3 loop: CASSLVNAGDRGPLYGYTF. CDR3 bases: TGTGCCAGCAGCTTAGTAAACGCTGGGGACAGGGGACCTCTCTATGGCTACACCTTC.

CDR3 sequence reads: CASRFDGGPGELFF. CDR3 DNA sequence: TGTGCCAGCCGTTTTGACGGGGGCCCCGGGGAGCTGTTTTTT. This rearrangement joins TRBV2 to TRBJ2-2, with D perhaps being TRBD1 or TRBD2 (6 bases each). The V gene lost 8 bases and the J gene lost 6 bases, with 16 bases spanning the gap. The CDR3 spans 14 residues. The germline V gene encodes CDR1 SNHLY and CDR2 FYNNEI.

As concerns this clonotype: This may come from a read error, since a much larger clone is one base off. The chain combines TRBV6-5 with TRBJ2-1; 12 bases match TRBD1. Unmatched junction bases numbered 4, after V lost 3 bases and J lost 7 bases. The CDR3 totals 15 residues. Germline V CDR1 and CDR2: MNHEY, SVGAGI. Written as DNA, the CDR3 is TGTGCCAGCAGTTATTGGGACAGGGGGCGAAATGAGCAGTTCTTC. Translation: CASSYWDRGRNEQFF.

This clonotype was detected once. A read error may be the cause here, since a much bigger clone is one base away. J is TRBJ1-1 and V is TRBV6-2 or TRBV6-3; no clear D. The CDR3 contains 13 residues. V lost 5 bases and J 10 bases, leaving 17 bases between the germline ends. Germline CDR1 is MNHEY and CDR2 is SVGEGT. The DNA for the CDR3 is TGTGCCAGCAGTCGCACCACAGAGGCGGGAGCTTTCTTT. Translating gives CASSRTTEAGAFF.

The chain carries TRBV20-1 and TRBJ2-5; tentative D call: TRBD2 (5 bases). Looked up from germline, CDR1 is DFQATT and CDR2 is SNEGSKA (reference sequence). CDR3 length: 14 amino acids. Trimming removed 0 bases at V and 9 bases at J, with 17 bases between. CDR3 nucleotides: TGCAGTGCTAGAGATCGGTGGACTCAAAGGCCCCAGTACTTC. This translates into CSARDRWTQRPQYF.

The chain uses TRBV15 and TRBJ1-6; D gene uncertain. The CDR3 contains 14 residues. The V gene lost 7 bases and the J gene lost 0 bases, with 7 bases spanning the gap. The germline gives CDR1 LNHNV, CDR2 YYDKDF (reference sequence). The CDR3 DNA reads as TGTGCCACCAAGAGAGTCTCCTATAATTCACCCCTCCACTTT. As protein: CATKRVSYNSPLHF.

This clonotype was seen ten or more times. This chain uses TRBV4-3 with TRBJ2-1; 8 bases align to TRBD1. The CDR3 extends over 15 amino acids. V dropped 0 bases and J dropped 12; count of bases not matched to a gene: 10. Germline-derived CDR1 and CDR2 are LGHNA and YSLEER. CDR3 in DNA: TGCGCCAGCAGCCAAGACGGGACAGGTCAAGGGGGGCAGTTCTTC. Translated, it gives CASSQDGTGQGGQFF.

This clonotype was observed at least ten times. The chain couples TRBV6-6 to TRBJ2-7; tentatively, D is TRBD1 (5 bases). The CDR3 has 12 residues. Trimming removed 2 bases at V and 7 bases at J, with 9 bases between. Germline CDR1 and CDR2: MNHNY and SVGAGI (reference sequence). The chain's CDR3 is CASSYMAGEQYF. CDR3 in DNA: TGTGCCAGCAGTTACATGGCAGGGGAGCAGTACTTC.

This sequence joins TRBV2 and TRBJ1-1; D is undetermined. Trimming removed 11 bases at V and 0 bases at J, with 13 bases between. The CDR3 extends over 13 amino acids. The germline CDR1 and CDR2 sequences are SNHLY and FYNNEI. CDR3 amino acids: CALSPGMNTEAFF. The CDR3 bases are TGTGCCCTCTCCCCCGGGATGAACACTGAAGCTTTCTTT.

This clonotype was found many times. This chain uses TRBV12-3 or TRBV12-4 with TRBJ1-2; 7 bases match TRBD1. This CDR3 has 13 amino acids. The V and J ends lost 5 bases and 4 bases, in that order; junction bases with no gene match: 4. CDR3 amino acids: CASSLTGTYGYTF. In nucleotides, the CDR3 is TGTGCCAGCAGTCTGACAGGGACCTATGGCTACACCTTC.

Concerning this clonotype: The junction does not match germline at one end; this may be a read error. The chain employs TRBV4-3 and TRBJ2-7; D remains ambiguous. CDR1 and CDR2 from the germline V gene are LGHNA and YSLEER. CDR3 length: 14 residues. The CDR3 here is CASSQYGLDREQYF. The CDR3 nucleotides are TGCGCTAGCAGCCAATATGGTCTAGACCGGGAGCAGTACTTC.

This chain joins TRBV10-3 and TRBJ1-1; D is unclear. Trimming cost V 7 bases and J 4 bases, with 16 bases left between them. This CDR3 has 14 amino acids. Germline assignment: CDR1 ENHRY and CDR2 SYGVKD. In nucleotides, the CDR3 is TGTGCCATCACCTCTGAGCCAGAGGCCACTGAAGCTTTCTTT. Translation gives CAITSEPEATEAFF.